This T cell receptor (beta chain) was obtained from a study of T-cell reconstitution after alpha-beta-depleted transplantation in children. A TCRbeta library incorporating unique molecular identifiers was prepared. TCRdb ran MiXCR on the PCR reads and lists one entry per CDR3 protein. The sample lists hundreds of thousands of distinct CDR3 sequences; 10% to 15% were seen once. This clonotype was counted many times. The CDR3 runs to 16 residues. Germline assignment: CDR1 MGHRA and CDR2 YSYEKL. V shed 5 bases and J 5 bases; nucleotides not matched to a gene: 14. Material: PBMCs, obtained before TCRalphabeta/CD19-depleted stem cell transplant. This receptor was obtained from a girl aged 2 to 10 with congenital amegakaryocytic thrombocytopenia, due to receive a stem cell transplant. The chain carries TRBV4-1 and TRBJ2-7, with 8 bases identical to TRBD2. The CDR3 DNA is TGCGCCAGCAGCACCACCGGGACTAGGAGTATCGACGAGCAGTACTTC. Its protein product is CASSTTGTRSIDEQYF.